Presented here are 5 T cell receptor beta chains from one specimen sequenced in a study of shared clonotypes between healthy human individuals. Generated by immunoSEQ multiplex PCR, the TCRdb table keeps only in-frame clones and is missing some. Of roughly 850,000 clones listed, about 96% were seen once; the top ten hold about 0.25%. Cells designated naive CD8 were CD45RO-negative and were positively selected for CCR7, with terminally differentiated effector memory CD45RA+ cells excluded. The source material was naive CD8+ T cells sorted from blood. Every receptor here comes from a young man in good health.

The rearrangement joins TRBV27 to TRBJ2-7; D remains unclear. This CDR3 is 13 amino acids long. V was trimmed by 0 bases and J by 5 bases, leaving 8 bases between them. Germline assignment: CDR1 MNHEY and CDR2 SMNVEV (reference sequence). The CDR3 here is CASSLSGPNEQYF. CDR3 DNA sequence: TGTGCCAGCAGTTTATCCGGACCTAACGAGCAGTACTTC.

The chain is built from TRBV19 and TRBJ1-4, with D unresolved. V was shortened by 7 bases and J by 13 bases, with 19 bases between the two germline ends. Germline assignment: CDR1 LNHDA and CDR2 SQIVND (reference sequence). The CDR3 spans 13 residues. The CDR3 DNA sequence: TGTGCCAGTACCCCACTTGCCGGGGATGGACTGTTTTTT. Translated, it gives CASTPLAGDGLFF.

V gene TRBV10-2 combines with J gene TRBJ2-1; tentatively, D is TRBD2 (7 bases). Germline CDR1 and CDR2: WSHSY and SAAADI. This CDR3 region has 15 residues. V lost 2 bases and J 6 bases, leaving 14 bases between the germline ends. The CDR3 DNA reads as TGCGCCAGCAGTGAGCTACAGGGAGGGGGCAATGAGCAGTTCTTC. This codes for CASSELQGGGNEQFF.

This clone has just a few counts. The chain combines TRBV5-1 with TRBJ2-7; D possibly corresponds to TRBD1 (6 bases). The germline V gene encodes CDR1 SGHRS and CDR2 YFSETQ. The CDR3 loop spans 14 amino acids. Trimming removed 3 bases from V and 5 bases from J, with 15 bases in between. The DNA of the CDR3 is TGCGCCAGCAGCTCAAGGACAGCCAACAACGAGCAGTACTTC. Its protein is CASSSRTANNEQYF.

The CDR3 DNA reads TGCGCCAGCAGCCCGACAGGGTTTGGAAACACCATATATTTT. This sequence encodes CASSPTGFGNTIYF. The chain employs TRBV5-1 and TRBJ1-3, with TRBD1 identical over 7 bases. The V segment lost 4 bases and the J segment 3 bases; nucleotides outside the gene matches: 4. CDR3 length: 14 amino acids. The V gene's germline CDR1 is SGHRS and CDR2 YFSETQ.